The clone carrying this T cell receptor beta chain turned up a few times. Under the authors' procedure: Quantification of nucleated cells was approximated via reference gene primer amplification. Sequenced by immunoSEQ multiplex PCR; TCRdb stores in-frame clones only, minus some. The D gene and trimming were derived from the DNA, and the V and J assignments and clone size from that table. The sample contains approximately 97,000 clones, roughly four fifths of which appear only once. The data were obtained in a study of blood T cell repertoires in COVID-19. About the study: From the United States, Italy and Spain came samples of acute and convalescent COVID-19. Sources were T cells, B-cell-depleted T cells, or PBMCs; the material itself was cDNA or gDNA.

The CDR3 length is 14 residues. The germline V gene has CDR1 LNHDA and CDR2 SQIVND (reference sequence). Germline trimming cut 4 bases from V and 2 bases from J; bases unmatched to any gene: 4. The genes are TRBV19 and TRBJ1-1, with 7 bases fitting TRBD1. The source material was peripheral blood. The origin of this receptor is a middle-aged man with active or convalescent COVID-19. CDR3 coding DNA: TGTGCCAGTAGTAACCGGGACAGTAACACTGAAGCTTTCTTT. Its translation is CASSNRDSNTEAFF.